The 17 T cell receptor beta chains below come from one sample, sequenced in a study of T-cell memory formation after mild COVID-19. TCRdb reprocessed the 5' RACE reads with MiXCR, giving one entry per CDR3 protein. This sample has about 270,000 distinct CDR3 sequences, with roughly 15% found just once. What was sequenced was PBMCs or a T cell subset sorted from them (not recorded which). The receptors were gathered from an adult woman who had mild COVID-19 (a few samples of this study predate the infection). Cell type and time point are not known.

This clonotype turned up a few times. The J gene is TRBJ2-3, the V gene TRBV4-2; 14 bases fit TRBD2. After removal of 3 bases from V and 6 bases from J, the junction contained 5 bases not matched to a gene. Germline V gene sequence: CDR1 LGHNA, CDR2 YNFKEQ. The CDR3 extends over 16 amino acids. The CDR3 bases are TGTGCCAGCAGCCACGGACTAGCGGGGGGAGGGGATACGCAGTATTTT. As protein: CASSHGLAGGGDTQYF.

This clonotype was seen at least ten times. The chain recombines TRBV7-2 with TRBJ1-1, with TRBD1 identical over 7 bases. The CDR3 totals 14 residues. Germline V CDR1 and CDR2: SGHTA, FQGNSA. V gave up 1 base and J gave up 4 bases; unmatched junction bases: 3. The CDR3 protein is CASSLGSGGTEAFF. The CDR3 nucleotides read TGTGCCAGCAGCTTAGGGTCAGGGGGCACTGAAGCTTTCTTT.

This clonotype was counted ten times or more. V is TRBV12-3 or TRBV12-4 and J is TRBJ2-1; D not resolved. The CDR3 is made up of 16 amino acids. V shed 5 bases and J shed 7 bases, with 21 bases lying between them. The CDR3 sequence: CASSGGEQSLSNEQFF. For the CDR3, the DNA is TGTGCCAGCAGTGGTGGTGAGCAATCCCTGTCGAATGAGCAGTTCTTC.

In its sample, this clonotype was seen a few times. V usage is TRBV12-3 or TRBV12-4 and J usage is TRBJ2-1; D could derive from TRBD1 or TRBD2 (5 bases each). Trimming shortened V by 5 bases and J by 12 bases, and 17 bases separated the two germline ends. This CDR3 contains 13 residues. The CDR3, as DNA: TGTGCCAGCAGTCTACGGGACGTTGGACGGCAGTTCTTC. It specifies CASSLRDVGRQFF.

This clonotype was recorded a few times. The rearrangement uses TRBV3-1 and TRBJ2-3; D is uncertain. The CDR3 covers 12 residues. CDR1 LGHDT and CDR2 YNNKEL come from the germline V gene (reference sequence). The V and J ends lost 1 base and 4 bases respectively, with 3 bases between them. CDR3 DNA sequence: TGTGCCAGCAGCCAAGTGTCAGATACGCAGTATTTT. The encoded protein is CASSQVSDTQYF.

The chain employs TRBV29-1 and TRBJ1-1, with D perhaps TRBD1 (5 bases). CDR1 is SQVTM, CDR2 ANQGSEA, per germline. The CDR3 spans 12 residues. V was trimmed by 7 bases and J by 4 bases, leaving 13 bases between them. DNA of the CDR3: TGCAGCGATGACACCGGGGGCACTGAAGCTTTCTTT. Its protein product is CSDDTGGTEAFF.

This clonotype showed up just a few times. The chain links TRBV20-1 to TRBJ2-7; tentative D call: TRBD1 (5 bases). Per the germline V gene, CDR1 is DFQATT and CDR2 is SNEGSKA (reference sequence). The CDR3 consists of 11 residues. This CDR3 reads CSAGHLYEQYF. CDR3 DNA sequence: TGCAGCGCTGGACACCTTTACGAGCAGTACTTC.

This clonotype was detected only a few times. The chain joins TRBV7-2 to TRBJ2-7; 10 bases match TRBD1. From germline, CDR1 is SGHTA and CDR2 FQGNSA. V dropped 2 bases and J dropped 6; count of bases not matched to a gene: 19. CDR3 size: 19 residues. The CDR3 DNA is TGTGCCAGCAGCTTACATTCTGGGACAGGGGCCCCTTCCAGGAGCGAGCAGTACTTC. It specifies CASSLHSGTGAPSRSEQYF.

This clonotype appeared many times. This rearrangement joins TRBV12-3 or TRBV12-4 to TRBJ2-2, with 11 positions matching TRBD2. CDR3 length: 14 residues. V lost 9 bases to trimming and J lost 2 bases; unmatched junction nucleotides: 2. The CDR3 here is CASLAGGNTGELFF. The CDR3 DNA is TGTGCCAGTCTAGCGGGAGGCAACACCGGGGAGCTGTTTTTT.

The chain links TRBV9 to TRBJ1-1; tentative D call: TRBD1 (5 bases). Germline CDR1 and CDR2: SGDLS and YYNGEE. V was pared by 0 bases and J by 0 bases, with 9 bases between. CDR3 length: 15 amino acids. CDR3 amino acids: CASSVEARVNTEAFF. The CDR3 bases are TGTGCCAGCAGCGTAGAGGCCAGGGTGAACACTGAAGCTTTCTTT.

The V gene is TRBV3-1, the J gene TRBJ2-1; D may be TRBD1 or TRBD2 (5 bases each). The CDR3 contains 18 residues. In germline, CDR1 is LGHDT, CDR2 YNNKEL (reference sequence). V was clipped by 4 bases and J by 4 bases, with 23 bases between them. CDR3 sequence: CASSLTGHAGGAYNEQFF. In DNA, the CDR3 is TGTGCCAGCAGCCTAACCGGACACGCGGGCGGCGCTTACAATGAGCAGTTCTTC.

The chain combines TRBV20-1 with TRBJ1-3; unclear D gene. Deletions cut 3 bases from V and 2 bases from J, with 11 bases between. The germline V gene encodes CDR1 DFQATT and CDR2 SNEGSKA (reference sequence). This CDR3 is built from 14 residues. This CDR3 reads CSASSWGAGNTIYF. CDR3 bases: TGCAGTGCTAGTTCCTGGGGAGCTGGAAACACCATATATTTT.

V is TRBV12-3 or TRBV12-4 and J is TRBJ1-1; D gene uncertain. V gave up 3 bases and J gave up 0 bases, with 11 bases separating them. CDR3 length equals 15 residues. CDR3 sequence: CASSFYGELNTEAFF. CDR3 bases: TGTGCCAGCAGTTTTTATGGGGAGCTGAACACTGAAGCTTTCTTT.

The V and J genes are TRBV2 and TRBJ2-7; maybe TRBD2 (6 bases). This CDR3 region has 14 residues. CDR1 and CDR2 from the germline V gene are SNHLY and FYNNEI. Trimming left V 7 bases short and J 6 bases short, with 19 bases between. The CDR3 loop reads CASTVFAGLGEQYF. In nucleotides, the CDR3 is TGTGCCAGCACTGTGTTTGCGGGGTTGGGCGAGCAGTACTTC. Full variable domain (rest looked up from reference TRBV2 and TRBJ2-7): EPEVTQTPSHQVTQMGQEVILRCVPISNHLYFYWYRQILGQKVEFLVSFYNNEISEKSEIFDDQFSVERPDGSNFTLKIRSTKLEDSAMYFCASTVFAGLGEQYFGPGTRLTVT.

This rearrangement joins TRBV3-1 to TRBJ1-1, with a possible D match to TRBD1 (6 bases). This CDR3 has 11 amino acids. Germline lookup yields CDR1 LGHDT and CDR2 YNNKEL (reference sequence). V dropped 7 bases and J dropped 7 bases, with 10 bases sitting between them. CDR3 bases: TGTGCCAGCACGCAACAGGGTGAAGCTTTCTTT. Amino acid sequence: CASTQQGEAFF.

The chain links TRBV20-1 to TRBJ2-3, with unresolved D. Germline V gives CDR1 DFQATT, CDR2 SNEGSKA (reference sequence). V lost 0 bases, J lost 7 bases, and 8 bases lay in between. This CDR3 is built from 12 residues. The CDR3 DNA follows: TGCAGTGCTAGAGATACGCCCAATACGCAGTATTTT. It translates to CSARDTPNTQYF.

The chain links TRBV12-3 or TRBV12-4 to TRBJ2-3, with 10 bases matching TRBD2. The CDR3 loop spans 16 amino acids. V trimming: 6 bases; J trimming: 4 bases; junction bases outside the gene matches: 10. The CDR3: CASSPSGRVDSDTQYF. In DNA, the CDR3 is TGTGCCAGCAGCCCCAGCGGGAGGGTCGATTCAGATACGCAGTATTTT.